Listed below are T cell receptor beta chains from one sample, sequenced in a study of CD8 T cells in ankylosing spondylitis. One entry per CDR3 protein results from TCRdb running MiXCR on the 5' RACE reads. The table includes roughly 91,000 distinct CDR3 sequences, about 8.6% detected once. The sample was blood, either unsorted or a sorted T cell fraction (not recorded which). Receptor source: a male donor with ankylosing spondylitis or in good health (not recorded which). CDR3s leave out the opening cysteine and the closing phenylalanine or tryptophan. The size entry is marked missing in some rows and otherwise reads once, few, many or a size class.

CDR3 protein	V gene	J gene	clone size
ASSRGGAGGVYEQY	TRBV7-2	TRBJ2-7	many
ASGLTTATGAAYEQY	TRBV12-5	TRBJ2-7	NA
AISGGSYEQY	TRBV10-3	TRBJ2-7	NA
ASSSRRGDNEQF	TRBV6-5	TRBJ2-1	many
ASSQEVGSSYNEQF	TRBV3-1	TRBJ2-1	few
PSSRLGTQY	TRBV6-2/TRBV6-3	TRBJ2-3	NA
ASSQSRTSVRY	TRBV3-1	TRBJ2-4	many
ASSLRWTGGEKLF	TRBV5-6	TRBJ1-4	many
ASSLAGRSYEQY	TRBV7-2	TRBJ2-7	NA
SARPPGQPNTEAF	TRBV20-1	TRBJ1-1	many
ASSLGQADDYGYT	TRBV7-2	TRBJ1-2	NA
ASSLAGDRVLYGYT	TRBV7-8	TRBJ1-2	few
ASSQDPTRKETQY	TRBV4-2	TRBJ2-5	many
ASSLDMGELF	TRBV11-3	TRBJ2-2	NA
SARDHFLGGRTEAF	TRBV20-1	TRBJ1-1	many
ASSLGGSGANVLT	TRBV7-6	TRBJ2-6	many
SARDRGDQPQH	TRBV29-1	TRBJ1-5	many
ASSFSISSGELF	TRBV5-5	TRBJ2-2	many
ASSQDVAGGVYEQY	TRBV4-3	TRBJ2-7	NA
ASSRSGATYNEQF	TRBV4-3	TRBJ2-1	many
ASSLADRGHGYT	TRBV7-9	TRBJ1-2	NA
SVEGGGMNTEAF	TRBV29-1	TRBJ1-1	many
SVEGPGGPDTQY	TRBV29-1	TRBJ2-3	many
ASRGAWGDTQY	TRBV25-1	TRBJ2-3	NA
ASSYIQGQKALPLPEAF	TRBV6-5	TRBJ1-1	many
ASSSGTSRTYEQY	TRBV6-2/TRBV6-3	TRBJ2-7	many
ASSPGPGANEKLF	TRBV5-1	TRBJ1-4	many
ASSRPDRAYEQY	TRBV18	TRBJ2-7	many
SVDQGTDTQY	TRBV29-1	TRBJ2-3	NA
ASSPFPETGGGLNTEELF	TRBV7-6	TRBJ2-2	NA
ASSPTFYEQY	TRBV7-2	TRBJ2-7	many
ASSQVGYLRETQY	TRBV14	TRBJ2-5	many
SARPTMPDTQY	TRBV20-1	TRBJ2-3	many
ASSEAPIQGVNQPQH	TRBV5-1	TRBJ1-5	many
SASKASGSYEQY	TRBV20-1	TRBJ2-7	few
ASSRLGDRGRNEQF	TRBV4-3	TRBJ2-1	many
SARIIPGTGLPY	TRBV20-1	TRBJ2-7	many
ASSLWAVMGLAGGGGEQF	TRBV5-1	TRBJ2-1	NA
ASRRTADYGYT	TRBV12-3/TRBV12-4	TRBJ1-2	many
ASTYPSAYEQY	TRBV7-8	TRBJ2-7	many
ASSRRVIDEKLF	TRBV12-3/TRBV12-4	TRBJ1-4	many
ASSPRRDLYNEQF	TRBV13	TRBJ2-1	few
SARDRDRGVGEQF	TRBV20-1	TRBJ2-1	many
ASSYTEKLF	TRBV6-2/TRBV6-3	TRBJ1-4	many
ASSHRQPSYNEQF	TRBV6-2/TRBV6-3	TRBJ2-1	many
ASSPTEASSYNEQF	TRBV7-9	TRBJ2-1	few
AISDVGSSSYNSPLH	TRBV10-3	TRBJ1-6	many
ASSLVGGGKTQY	TRBV12-3/TRBV12-4	TRBJ2-5	many
ASSSRGGFAGELF	TRBV7-3	TRBJ2-2	NA
ASSLDVRSRQEAF	TRBV7-2	TRBJ1-1	NA
ASSPGTGEETQY	TRBV11-3	TRBJ2-5	few